The 18 T cell receptor beta chains reported below all come from one sample, sequenced in a study of spatial heterogeneity in lung cancer. Study outcomes and limitations: Counts of expanded intratumoral alpha and beta TCRs tracked tumor mutation counts.

For these receptors, no antigen is known. Time point: sample taken at primary tumor resection. Using its own MiXCR run on the 5' RACE reads, TCRdb lists one record per CDR3 protein. The table shows roughly 8,000 distinct CDR3 sequences, with around 6.7% occurring only once. The sample in question was lung tumor tissue, obtained at surgery. The source of these receptors is a female donor with early-stage non-small cell lung cancer.

This clonotype occurred many times. This beta chain is a stray read from a library made for alpha chains; its abundance is not meaningful. The gene calls are TRBV7-9 and TRBJ2-1; D might be TRBD2 (5 bases). CDR1 and CDR2 (germline): SEHNR, FQNEAQ (reference sequence). V was cut by 1 base and J by 7 bases, with 11 bases left in between. The CDR3 runs 14 residues. The CDR3: CASSLGGLANEQFF. The CDR3 nucleotides read TGTGCCAGCAGCTTAGGAGGGCTAGCTAATGAGCAGTTCTTC.

In its sample, this clonotype was seen many times. This beta chain is an unintended read in a library built for alpha chains; its size means little. V gene TRBV27 combines with J gene TRBJ1-1; a weak D match, TRBD1 (6 bases). The CDR3 sequence is 14 residues long. Germline V gene sequence: CDR1 MNHEY, CDR2 SMNVEV (reference sequence). Trimming removed 3 bases at V and 5 bases at J, with 13 bases between. The CDR3 loop is CASSFQGRRTEAFF. CDR3 sequence (DNA): TGTGCCAGCAGTTTCCAGGGGCGGCGGACTGAAGCTTTCTTT.

This clonotype showed up many times. This beta chain is a stray sequence in a library constructed for alpha chains; its clone size is not meaningful. V and J are TRBV5-6 and TRBJ2-5, with D hard to call. The CDR3 has 14 residues. In germline, CDR1 is SGHDT, CDR2 YYEEEE. Trimming pared 1 base from V and 1 base from J, leaving 8 bases between. CDR3 in amino acids: CASSLMAVQETQYF. The CDR3 coding sequence is TGTGCCAGCAGCTTGATGGCAGTCCAAGAGACCCAGTACTTC.

This clonotype is medium-sized (0.01 to 0.1%) within its sample. In a library made to pick up alpha chains, this beta chain is a stray read with a size that means little. The genes are TRBV20-1 and TRBJ2-1, with 7 bases matching TRBD2. The V segment lost 4 bases and the J segment 4 bases; nucleotides outside the gene matches: 7. CDR3 length equals 14 residues. CDR1 is DFQATT and CDR2 is SNEGSKA in the germline V gene (reference sequence). CDR3: CSATSGLRYNEQFF. For the CDR3, the DNA is TGCAGTGCTACTAGCGGACTCCGGTACAATGAGCAGTTCTTC.

This clonotype is classed as medium-sized. Because this beta chain is a stray read in a library intended to capture alpha chains, its abundance should not be given much weight. The V call is TRBV2, the J call TRBJ2-5; 7 positions agree with TRBD2. Germline V gene sequence: CDR1 SNHLY, CDR2 FYNNEI. The CDR3 contains 13 residues. J was trimmed by 5 bases and V by 1 base; bases with no gene match: 1. The CDR3 DNA follows: TGTGCCAGCAGTGAAGGACTAGCTGAGACCCAGTACTTC. Translated, it gives CASSEGLAETQYF.

This clonotype is classed as medium-sized. Since it is a stray read in a library aimed at alpha chains, this beta chain has a size that is not meaningful. The chain joins TRBV7-9 to TRBJ2-5; 7 bases match TRBD2. The germline V gene encodes CDR1 SEHNR and CDR2 FQNEAQ (reference sequence). J was trimmed by 0 bases and V by 6 bases; bases with no gene match: 7. The CDR3 covers 15 residues. The CDR3 here is CASRAGAEYQETQYF. CDR3 sequence (DNA): TGTGCCAGCAGGGCGGGAGCGGAGTACCAAGAGACCCAGTACTTC.

Ten or more counts support this clonotype. This beta chain represents an off-target read in a library built for alpha chains; its size is of limited meaning. The rearrangement joins TRBV7-9 to TRBJ2-1; 12 nucleotides match TRBD2. This CDR3 contains 14 residues. Per germline, CDR1 SEHNR and CDR2 FQNEAQ (reference sequence). The V segment lost 5 bases and the J segment 10 bases; nucleotides outside the gene matches: 6. The CDR3 spells CASSRLAGAWEQFF. For the CDR3, the DNA is TGTGCCAGCAGCCGACTAGCGGGAGCGTGGGAGCAGTTCTTC. Together with reference TRBV7-9 and TRBJ2-1, the CDR3 gives the full variable domain: DTGVSQNPRHKITKRGQNVTFRCDPISEHNRLYWYRQTLGQGPEFLTYFQNEAQLEKSRLLSDRFSAERPKGSFSTLEIQRTEQGDSAMYLCASSRLAGAWEQFFGPGTRLTVL.

This clonotype appeared many times. In a library made to pick up alpha chains, this beta chain is a stray read with a size that means little. The rearrangement links TRBV25-1 to TRBJ1-1; D is uncertain. V dropped 3 bases and J dropped 4 bases, with 18 bases sitting between them. Germline CDR1 reads MGHDK; CDR2 reads SYGVNS. The CDR3 is 16 residues long. CDR3 nucleotides: TGTGCCAGCAGTGACTCCCTACGATACCCATCCACTGAAGCTTTCTTT. This gives the protein CASSDSLRYPSTEAFF.

This clonotype was counted a few times. Little can be read into the size of this beta chain, an off-target read in a library designed for alpha chains. The chain combines TRBV5-1 with TRBJ2-2, with a weak D call TRBD2 (6 bases). Per germline, CDR1 SGHRS and CDR2 YFSETQ. The germline V and J ends were trimmed by 4 bases and 2 bases, with 12 bases remaining between them. The CDR3 length is 15 residues. The CDR3 loop is CASSPEGLNTGELFF. CDR3 nucleotides: TGCGCCAGCAGCCCGGAGGGCCTAAACACCGGGGAGCTGTTTTTT.

The sample holds many counts of this clonotype. With the library built for alpha chains, this beta chain is off target and its frequency is not meaningful. This chain links TRBV6-6 with TRBJ2-1; TRBD2 matches 8 bases. Germline CDR1 MNHNY, CDR2 SVGAGI (reference sequence). The J segment lost 7 bases and the V segment lost 6 bases, leaving 8 bases of the junction unmatched. There are 14 residues in the CDR3. CDR3 nucleotides: TGTGCCAGCAGAGAGGGACGGGGGGGGAATGAGCAGTTCTTC. Translation: CASREGRGGNEQFF.

This clonotype was picked up many times. The library was designed around alpha chains, so this beta chain is a stray read whose abundance carries little weight. This chain links TRBV19 with TRBJ2-5; 12 nucleotides agree with TRBD2. The CDR3 spans 17 residues. Per germline, CDR1 LNHDA and CDR2 SQIVND (reference sequence). V dropped 3 bases and J dropped 4; count of bases not matched to a gene: 9. DNA for the CDR3: TGTGCCAGTAGTATGGGACTGACTAGCGGGAGTGGAGAGACCCAGTACTTC. Its translation is CASSMGLTSGSGETQYF.

This clonotype has ten or more counts. This beta chain is an off-target read within a library intended for alpha chains, so its frequency means little. The gene calls are TRBV11-2 and TRBJ2-3, with D perhaps matching TRBD1 or TRBD2 (5 bases each). V gave up 0 bases and J gave up 3 bases, with 25 bases separating them. The CDR3 consists of 20 residues. Germline CDR1 SGHAT, CDR2 FQNNGV. The CDR3 DNA reads as TGTGCCAGCAGCTTAGACTTAGGGGAGCTATCTGGAGTTGGAACAGATACGCAGTATTTT. Translated: CASSLDLGELSGVGTDTQYF.

This clonotype is medium-sized in the sample. This beta chain came through as a stray read in a library set up for alpha chains, and its size says little. The chain combines TRBV7-9 with TRBJ2-6, with D perhaps matching TRBD1 (5 bases). The CDR3 is 15 residues long. Trimming left V 5 bases short and J 2 bases short, with 10 bases between. Germline assignment: CDR1 SEHNR and CDR2 FQNEAQ (reference sequence). This chain's CDR3 is CASSGRVTGANVLTF. The CDR3 nucleotides read TGTGCCAGCAGCGGCAGGGTGACTGGGGCCAACGTCCTGACTTTC.

The table lists this clonotype with many counts. This beta chain is an unintended read in a library built for alpha chains; its size means little. This rearrangement joins TRBV20-1 to TRBJ1-1; D call uncertain. The CDR3 is made up of 15 amino acids. The germline V and J ends were trimmed by 0 bases and 3 bases, with 14 bases remaining between them. Germline loops: CDR1 DFQATT, CDR2 SNEGSKA (reference sequence). The CDR3 protein is CSAREPGRVYTEAFF. CDR3 nucleotides: TGCAGTGCTAGAGAGCCCGGGCGGGTATACACTGAAGCTTTCTTT.

By sample share, this clonotype is medium-sized. The size of this beta chain means little, since it is a stray read in a library made for alpha chains. V and J are TRBV25-1 and TRBJ2-6; no reliable D call. V dropped 6 bases and J dropped 0 bases, with 12 bases sitting between them. The CDR3 is 16 amino acids. Germline values: CDR1 MGHDK, CDR2 SYGVNS. The CDR3 region has the DNA TGTGCCAGCAGCCACCTTCACCCCTCTGGGGCCAACGTCCTGACTTTC. Its translation is CASSHLHPSGANVLTF.

By proportion, this clonotype is medium-sized. The library was prepared for alpha chains; this beta chain is a stray read, so its frequency means little. The gene calls are TRBV28 and TRBJ2-5; D is possibly TRBD1 or TRBD2 (5 bases each). V lost 3 bases and J 1 base, leaving 12 bases between the germline ends. Germline CDR1 reads MDHEN; CDR2 reads SYDVKM. This CDR3 has 15 residues. CDR3 residues: CASSFRGNLQETQYF. The CDR3 DNA reads as TGTGCCAGCAGTTTCCGGGGCAACCTCCAAGAGACCCAGTACTTC.

This clonotype is deemed medium-sized. Within a library made for alpha chains, this beta chain is off target, and its count is uninformative. DNA for the CDR3: TGTGCCATCGCGGCCCTGCGGGGGCAGCAGTACTTC. Protein product: CAIAALRGQQYF. This rearrangement joins TRBV28 to TRBJ2-7, with D perhaps matching TRBD2 (7 bases). Germline loops: CDR1 MDHEN, CDR2 SYDVKM. The CDR3 has 12 amino acids. The germline V and J ends were trimmed by 10 bases and 8 bases, with 18 bases remaining between them.

This clonotype is categorized as medium-sized. This beta chain is a stray read from a library made for alpha chains; its abundance is not meaningful. The CDR3 bases are TGTGCCAGCAGCTCCAGCGGGGCTAGCTCCTACGAGCAGTACTTC. Translating gives CASSSSGASSYEQYF. J is TRBJ2-7 and V is TRBV9, with 7 positions matching TRBD2. V shed 4 bases and J 0 bases; nucleotides not matched to a gene: 7. The CDR3 runs to 15 residues. CDR1 is SGDLS, CDR2 YYNGEE, per germline.